This T cell receptor beta chain was retrieved from a study of graft-versus-host responses after intestinal transplantation. Findings and limits, study-wide: GvH clonotypes were identified within recipient marrow, with a subset emerging first in ileum or blood.

A remark on this clone: Its antigen is unidentified.

Germline trimming cut 0 bases from V and 7 bases from J; bases unmatched to any gene: 5. Germline V gives CDR1 SGHDT, CDR2 YYEEEE. The CDR3 is 15 amino acids. Sequencing was performed with immunoSEQ multiplex PCR; in TCRdb, only in-frame clones are kept and a portion is missing. The data show fewer than 85,000 clones, roughly 90% seen once. Sequences were derived from unstimulated CD8+ T cells sorted from spleen or lymph node cells, sampled before intestinal transplant. The V call is TRBV5-6, the J call TRBJ1-5; 9 nucleotides align to TRBD1. The clonotype originates from a human donor who received an intestinal transplant. The DNA for the CDR3 is TGTGCCAGCAGCTTGGGCGGGACAGGGATCCAGCCCCAGCATTTT. Protein: CASSLGGTGIQPQHF.